This T cell receptor (beta chain) was profiled in a study of T cells in Graves' hyperthyroidism and ophthalmopathy. This clonotype was counted many times. Germline CDR1 is SGHTA and CDR2 is FQGTGA. Trimming took 2 bases from V and 6 from J, leaving 17 bases between them. This CDR3 is built from 15 residues. Amplification of TCR beta CDR3 regions used RNA as the template. First-round RT-PCR of the TCR CDR3 relied on the HTBI primer set. TCRdb analysed the multiplex PCR reads with MiXCR anew, one entry per CDR3 protein. The sample includes some 800,000 distinct CDR3 sequences, about 38% of them seen just once.

The chain carries TRBV7-3 and TRBJ2-7, with D possibly matching TRBD2 (6 bases). The receptor was isolated from a man aged 18-30 years with Graves' hyperthyroidism. Sequencing was performed on blood. The DNA for the CDR3 is TGTGCCAGCAGCTTAGGCGGGCCTTCCGGGAGCGAGCAGTACTTC. Translation: CASSLGGPSGSEQYF.